The next 32 T cell receptor beta chains were all read from a single sample in a study of human T cells and chemical hapten exposure. TCRdb passed the RACE reads through MiXCR, listing each CDR3 protein once. The sample shows approximately 180,000 distinct CDR3 sequences, around 30% of them seen only once. The time point: pre-sensitization, week 0. Treatment here: therapeutic diphenylcyclopropenone sensitization with weekly scalp DPC. The specimen comprised whole blood, sampled in connection with sensitization to the hapten diphenylcyclopropenone (DPC). The receptors derive from a woman under 40 with alopecia areata. Some clones in this sample may be carry-over from other donors' samples.

This clonotype was found a few times. The chain couples TRBV9 to TRBJ2-5; TRBD2 matches at 15 bases. This CDR3 comprises 16 residues. Germline V gives CDR1 SGDLS, CDR2 YYNGEE. V shed 3 bases and J 5 bases; nucleotides not matched to a gene: 5. The CDR3 coding sequence is TGTGCCAGCAGCGGGGGACTAGCGGGGGGCACGGAGACCCAGTACTTC. It encodes CASSGGLAGGTETQYF.

This chain's CDR3 is CASSFAGGIYEQYF. The CDR3 DNA sequence: TGTGCCAGCAGTTTCGCAGGGGGGATCTACGAGCAGTACTTC. The chain couples TRBV27 to TRBJ2-7; D is perhaps TRBD1 (7 bases). Per germline, CDR1 MNHEY and CDR2 SMNVEV (reference sequence). This CDR3 has 14 residues. V was pared by 3 bases and J by 3 bases, with 12 bases between.

The chain carries TRBV10-3 and TRBJ1-4; the D gene is possibly TRBD1 (5 bases). Germline V gene sequence: CDR1 ENHRY, CDR2 SYGVKD. The CDR3 extends over 18 amino acids. Trimming shortened V by 0 bases and J by 3 bases, and 17 bases separated the two germline ends. CDR3 DNA: TGTGCCATCAGTGAGTCACCGGGGGGACCCTCGGCTAATGAAAAACTGTTTTTT. Its translation: CAISESPGGPSANEKLFF.

This clonotype was seen a single time. This chain joins TRBV2 and TRBJ2-7; a possible D gene is TRBD1 (5 bases). The ends were cut back, 4 bases at V and 4 bases at J, with 5 bases in the middle. CDR3 size: 11 residues. The germline V gene has CDR1 SNHLY and CDR2 FYNNEI. Written as DNA, the CDR3 is TGTGCCAGCAGTGGACAGTACGAGCAGTACTTC. Its protein product is CASSGQYEQYF.

This clonotype was found a few times. The chain links TRBV6-2 or TRBV6-3 to TRBJ2-7; D not resolved. Germline V gene data show CDR1 as MNHEY and CDR2 as SVGEGT. V lost 6 bases and J lost 0, with 12 bases in between. The CDR3 runs 14 residues. The CDR3: CASSTSWTSYEQYF. CDR3 sequence (DNA): TGTGCCAGCAGCACGTCCTGGACCTCCTACGAGCAGTACTTC.

This clonotype was seen a handful of times. V and J are TRBV9 and TRBJ1-5; possibly TRBD1 for D (6 bases). Between the trimmed V and J ends, which lost 0 bases and 5 bases, there was a span of 12 bases. CDR1 is SGDLS, CDR2 YYNGEE, per germline. The CDR3 covers 15 residues. The DNA of the CDR3 is TGTGCCAGCAGCGTAGGCCAGGGGATAGATCAGCCCCAGCATTTT. It codes for CASSVGQGIDQPQHF. Supplemented by reference TRBV9 and TRBJ1-5, the full variable domain reads DSGVTQTPKHLITATGQRVTLRCSPRSGDLSVYWYQQSLDQGLQFLIQYYNGEERAKGNILERFSAQQFPDLHSELNLSSLELGDSALYFCASSVGQGIDQPQHFGDGTRLSIL.

The V gene is TRBV28, the J gene TRBJ1-6; 7 positions match TRBD1. Losses at the gene ends were 7 bases for V and 7 bases for J; bases not matched to a gene: 10. Per the germline V gene, CDR1 is MDHEN and CDR2 is SYDVKM. The length of the CDR3 is 15 residues. The CDR3 sequence: CASIDGGQQNSPLHF. CDR3 in DNA: TGTGCCAGCATAGATGGGGGACAGCAAAATTCACCCCTCCACTTT.

This clonotype was seen only a few times. The chain uses TRBV29-1 and TRBJ2-3; 8 bases are a match to TRBD1. This CDR3 is 14 amino acids long. J gave up 2 bases and V 7 bases, and 8 bases lay outside the gene matches. Germline V gives CDR1 SQVTM, CDR2 ANQGSEA. The chain's CDR3 is CSAATGAVTDTQYF. Here the CDR3 DNA reads TGCAGCGCAGCGACAGGGGCCGTCACAGATACGCAGTATTTT.

The V and J genes are TRBV7-6 and TRBJ2-1; 8 bases line up with TRBD1. J gave up 4 bases and V 4 bases, and 6 bases lay outside the gene matches. CDR1 is SGHVS, CDR2 FNYEAQ, per germline. The CDR3 runs 15 residues. CDR3 region: CASSSTGDNYNEQFF. The CDR3 DNA sequence: TGTGCCAGCAGCTCGACAGGGGACAATTACAATGAGCAGTTCTTC.

This sequence joins TRBV6-5 and TRBJ1-1, with 7 bases identical to TRBD1. The CDR3 contains 17 residues. Germline CDR1 reads MNHEY; CDR2 reads SVGAGI. V gave up 4 bases and J gave up 4 bases; unmatched junction bases: 15. CDR3 DNA sequence: TGTGCCAGCAGTTTTACCCAGGGGGAGTTTTTCGGCACTGAAGCTTTCTTT. Translating it yields CASSFTQGEFFGTEAFF.

The chain links TRBV28 to TRBJ1-1; 8 bases line up with TRBD1. J gave up 0 bases and V 11 bases, and 11 bases lay outside the gene matches. The length of the CDR3 is 15 residues. CDR1 and CDR2 from the germline V gene are MDHEN and SYDVKM. Here the CDR3 reads CAAKWTGLMNTEAFF. The CDR3, as DNA: TGTGCCGCTAAATGGACAGGGCTCATGAACACTGAAGCTTTCTTT. The variable domain in full, completed from reference TRBV28 and TRBJ1-1, reads DVKVTQSSRYLVKRTGEKVFLECVQDMDHENMFWYRQDPGLGLRLIYFSYDVKMKEKGDIPEGYSVSREKKERFSLILESASTNQTSMYLCAAKWTGLMNTEAFFGQGTRLTVV.

This clonotype was observed once. This sequence joins TRBV11-2 and TRBJ2-1, with 10 bases matching TRBD2. Germline lookup yields CDR1 SGHAT and CDR2 FQNNGV. Trimming cost V 5 bases and J 6 bases; bases outside gene matches: 4. CDR3 length: 14 residues. As DNA, the CDR3 is TGTGCCAGCAGCCCGAGCGGGAGGGCCAATGAGCAGTTCTTC. Protein product: CASSPSGRANEQFF.

This clonotype was seen more than once but under ten times. The chain employs TRBV7-2 and TRBJ2-7, with 7 bases aligning to TRBD2. The trim removed 8 bases at V and 4 bases at J, leaving 5 bases unmatched. CDR3 length: 12 residues. CDR1 SGHTA and CDR2 FQGNSA come from the germline V gene. CDR3 region: CASRAGEYEQYF. CDR3 nucleotides: TGTGCCAGCCGGGCGGGGGAGTACGAGCAGTACTTC. The full variable domain, with the rest looked up from reference TRBV7-2 and TRBJ2-7, is GAGVSQSPSNKVTEKGKDVELRCDPISGHTALYWYRQSLGQGLEFLIYFQGNSAPDKSGLPSDRFSAERTGGSVSTLTIQRTQQEDSAVYLCASRAGEYEQYFGPGTRLTVT.

In this sample, this clonotype turned up a few times. This sequence joins TRBV9 and TRBJ2-3; D possibly corresponds to TRBD2 (6 bases). Trimming pared 0 bases from V and 4 bases from J, leaving 12 bases between. This CDR3 comprises 15 residues. Germline V gene sequence: CDR1 SGDLS, CDR2 YYNGEE. DNA of the CDR3: TGTGCCAGCAGCGTAGATGCGGGGAAGCCAGATACGCAGTATTTT. It translates to CASSVDAGKPDTQYF.

This rearrangement joins TRBV29-1 to TRBJ2-7; D gene unclear. The CDR3 is 13 residues long. Deletions cut 1 base from V and 2 bases from J, with 9 bases between. From germline, CDR1 is SQVTM and CDR2 ANQGSEA. The CDR3 sequence is CSVEGPGPYEQYF. CDR3 DNA sequence: TGCAGCGTTGAAGGTCCGGGTCCCTACGAGCAGTACTTC.

The chain uses TRBV7-9 and TRBJ2-1, with 9 bases fitting TRBD2. The V and J ends lost 5 bases and 4 bases, in that order; junction bases with no gene match: 6. Germline V gives CDR1 SEHNR, CDR2 FQNEAQ (reference sequence). The CDR3 loop spans 15 amino acids. The DNA of the CDR3 is TGTGCCAGCAGCACCTTAGCGGGGGTTTACAATGAGCAGTTCTTC. Translation gives CASSTLAGVYNEQFF.

This clonotype was picked up a small number of times. At one end the junction does not follow the germline gene, possibly because of a read error. This sequence joins TRBV4-2 and TRBJ1-2, with 9 bases that match TRBD1. Germline CDR1 and CDR2: LGHNA and YNFKEQ. This CDR3 spans 15 amino acids. The CDR3 loop is CASSQTGTGNYGYTF. Written as DNA, the CDR3 is TGCGCCAGCAGCCAAACCGGGACAGGGAACTATGGCTACACCTTC.

The rearrangement joins TRBV2 to TRBJ1-1; D not resolved. V was pared by 4 bases and J by 2 bases, with 8 bases between. Germline CDR1 reads SNHLY; CDR2 reads FYNNEI. CDR3 length: 13 residues. The DNA of the CDR3 is TGTGCCAGCAGTGGGTCTGGAAACACTGAAGCTTTCTTT. Its protein is CASSGSGNTEAFF. Full variable domain (outside the CDR3, taken from reference TRBV2 and TRBJ1-1): EPEVTQTPSHQVTQMGQEVILRCVPISNHLYFYWYRQILGQKVEFLVSFYNNEISEKSEIFDDQFSVERPDGSNFTLKIRSTKLEDSAMYFCASSGSGNTEAFFGQGTRLTVV.

The V gene is TRBV20-1, the J gene TRBJ2-5; D gene unclear. V was cut by 3 bases and J by 2 bases, with 7 bases left in between. The CDR3 totals 12 residues. Germline CDR1 is DFQATT and CDR2 is SNEGSKA (reference sequence). CDR3 sequence reads: CSARAPQETQYF. CDR3 bases: TGCAGTGCTAGGGCTCCTCAAGAGACCCAGTACTTC.

The chain uses TRBV5-1 and TRBJ2-6; tentatively, D is TRBD2 (6 bases). With 4 bases removed from V and 2 bases from J, the gap between germline ends came to 13 bases. This CDR3 contains 16 residues. Germline lookup yields CDR1 SGHRS and CDR2 YFSETQ. As DNA, the CDR3 is TGCGCCAGCAGCCCTGGAGGAGGGCCTGGGGCCAACGTCCTGACTTTC. Its protein product is CASSPGGGPGANVLTF.

This clonotype was detected ten times or more. The genes are TRBV2 and TRBJ1-6, with 9 bases fitting TRBD1. Germline V CDR1 and CDR2: SNHLY, FYNNEI. The CDR3 consists of 14 residues. V lost 5 bases and J lost 7; bases outside the gene matches: 3. CDR3 protein: CASSPTGGNSPLHF. CDR3 in DNA: TGTGCCAGCAGTCCTACAGGGGGCAATTCACCCCTCCACTTT.

This chain connects TRBV20-1 to TRBJ1-1; maybe TRBD1 (5 bases). The length of the CDR3 is 12 residues. The V gene's germline CDR1 is DFQATT and CDR2 SNEGSKA (reference sequence). Trimming removed 7 bases at V and 4 bases at J, with 13 bases between. The CDR3 DNA sequence: TGCAGTGGGGTGCGGGGGGGCACTGAAGCTTTCTTT. It encodes CSGVRGGTEAFF.

The chain uses TRBV18 and TRBJ2-3, with D unresolved. The V and J ends lost 3 bases and 2 bases respectively, with 6 bases between them. The CDR3 sequence is 13 residues long. The germline V gene has CDR1 KGHSH and CDR2 LQKENI. The CDR3 loop is CASSPPNTDTQYF. The CDR3 nucleotides are TGTGCCAGCTCACCGCCCAACACAGATACGCAGTATTTT.

This clonotype was observed a handful of times. The CDR3 reads CASSKLPGHYGYTF. CDR3 DNA: TGTGCCAGCAGCAAACTACCGGGGCACTATGGCTACACCTTC. The chain joins TRBV11-3 to TRBJ1-2, with D perhaps TRBD1 (5 bases). The CDR3 runs to 14 residues. Germline V gives CDR1 SGHNT, CDR2 YENEEA. Trimming took 5 bases from V and 3 from J, leaving 13 bases between them. Full variable domain (outside the CDR3, taken from reference TRBV11-3 and TRBJ1-2): EAGVVQSPRYKIIEKKQPVAFWCNPISGHNTLYWYLQNLGQGPELLIRYENEEAVDDSQLPKDRFSAERLKGVDSTLKIQPAELGDSAVYLCASSKLPGHYGYTFGSGTRLTVV.

This chain uses TRBV5-5 with TRBJ1-3; D call uncertain. Trimming cost V 2 bases and J 0 bases, with 9 bases left between them. The CDR3 sequence is 15 residues long. Germline CDR1 and CDR2: SGHKS and YYEKEE (reference sequence). CDR3 amino acids: CASSFVGPSGNTIYF. CDR3 DNA: TGTGCCAGCAGCTTCGTGGGCCCCTCTGGAAACACCATATATTTT. Supplemented by reference TRBV5-5 and TRBJ1-3, the full variable domain reads DAGVTQSPTHLIKTRGQQVTLRCSPISGHKSVSWYQQVLGQGPQFIFQYYEKEERGRGNFPDRFSARQFPNYSSELNVNALLLGDSALYLCASSFVGPSGNTIYFGEGSWLTVV.

The chain joins TRBV6-1 to TRBJ2-7, with TRBD1 identical over 7 bases. From germline, CDR1 is MNHNS and CDR2 SASEGT. The trim removed 8 bases at V and 4 bases at J, leaving 8 bases unmatched. The CDR3 runs to 13 residues. CDR3 coding DNA: TGTGCCAGCGCACTCAGGGGGATATACGAGCAGTACTTC. Its protein product is CASALRGIYEQYF.

This chain uses TRBV2 with TRBJ2-3, with unresolved D. In germline, CDR1 is SNHLY, CDR2 FYNNEI. The CDR3 is made up of 13 amino acids. Trimming took off 7 bases at V and 3 bases at J, with 11 bases between the two ends. The CDR3 spells CASMGSWTDTQYF. The CDR3, as DNA: TGTGCCAGCATGGGCAGTTGGACAGATACGCAGTATTTT.

The CDR3 is CSAGGGAKPQHF. In nucleotides, the CDR3 is TGCAGCGCTGGGGGGGGGGCTAAGCCCCAGCATTTT. The chain recombines TRBV20-1 with TRBJ1-5, with TRBD1 as a possible D gene (6 bases). CDR3 length: 12 amino acids. The germline V gene encodes CDR1 DFQATT and CDR2 SNEGSKA (reference sequence).

This clonotype has more than one count but fewer than ten. V gene TRBV7-9 combines with J gene TRBJ2-7, with 7 nucleotides matching TRBD1. The length of the CDR3 is 15 residues. CDR1 and CDR2 from the germline V gene are SEHNR and FQNEAQ (reference sequence). V gave up 2 bases and J gave up 5 bases; unmatched junction bases: 9. As DNA, the CDR3 is TGTGCCAGCAGCTTAACCGGGACAGTCTCGGACGAGCAGTACTTC. This sequence encodes CASSLTGTVSDEQYF.

CDR3: CASRRDMQETQYF. Written as DNA, the CDR3 is TGTGCCAGCAGACGGGACATGCAAGAGACCCAGTACTTC. J is TRBJ2-5 and V is TRBV6-5; D is possibly TRBD1 (6 bases). Per the germline V gene, CDR1 is MNHEY and CDR2 is SVGAGI. The V gene lost 6 bases and the J gene lost 2 bases, with 10 bases spanning the gap. The CDR3 covers 13 residues.

This clonotype was observed many times. The V call is TRBV7-9, the J call TRBJ1-2; no reliable D call. CDR1 and CDR2 (germline): SEHNR, FQNEAQ (reference sequence). Trimming pared 1 base from V and 4 bases from J, leaving 13 bases between. The CDR3 is 15 residues long. The CDR3 nucleotides read TGTGCCAGCAGCTTAGACAGAACCGTCCTCTATGGCTACACCTTC. This sequence encodes CASSLDRTVLYGYTF.

This clonotype was recorded a few times. The genes are TRBV7-2 and TRBJ2-5; D not certain. CDR1 and CDR2 from the germline V gene are SGHTA and FQGNSA. The V end was cut by 4 bases, the J end by 2 bases, with 11 bases between. The CDR3 runs 14 residues. CDR3 sequence: CASSSRPHQETQYF. CDR3 sequence (DNA): TGTGCCAGCAGCTCCCGACCGCATCAAGAGACCCAGTACTTC.